There are a few counts of the clone carrying this T cell receptor beta chain. The germline V gene encodes CDR1 SEHNR and CDR2 FQNEAQ (reference sequence). The CDR3 length is 14 residues. Trimming at V came to 6 bases and at J to 3 bases, leaving 4 bases not matched to a gene. These data come from a study of control samples from healthy donors and cancer patients. Assay: immunoSEQ multiplex PCR; the TCRdb copy retains only in-frame clones and omits some. The sample holds about 84,000 clones; 75% to 85% are singletons and the top ten take about 9.9%. The clonotype comes from a man aged 55 to 70 with head and neck cancer. This rearrangement joins TRBV7-9 to TRBJ1-1; 10 nucleotides line up with TRBD1. The sequencing input was PBMCs. In nucleotides, the CDR3 is TGTGCCAGCAGGTACGGGACAGGGGACACTGAAGCTTTCTTT. Encoded protein: CASRYGTGDTEAFF.